The 16 T cell receptor beta chains listed next were all sequenced from one sample in a study of T cells after yellow fever vaccination. TCRdb redid the calling of the 5' RACE reads with MiXCR, one entry per CDR3 protein. The sample shows about 500,000 distinct CDR3 sequences, around 16% of them seen only once. The sample here was PBMCs, taken less than 6 days after the first yellow fever vaccination. The receptors come from a man between 18 and 29 years old who received the YFV17D yellow fever vaccine.

This clonotype was seen only a few times. Written as DNA, the CDR3 is TGTGCCAGCAGGAGAGCGGGGGGGCCCGGCACCGGGGAGCTGTTTTTT. Translated, it gives CASRRAGGPGTGELFF. The J gene is TRBJ2-2, the V gene TRBV12-3 or TRBV12-4, with 10 bases identical to TRBD2. The ends lost 6 bases at V and 4 bases at J; junction bases unmatched: 8. The CDR3 sequence is 16 residues long.

This clonotype was picked up a small number of times. The V and J genes are TRBV7-9 and TRBJ1-2; D unresolved. CDR3 length equals 13 residues. V was trimmed by 8 bases and J by 0 bases, leaving 10 bases between them. Germline-derived CDR1 and CDR2 are SEHNR and FQNEAQ (reference sequence). The CDR3 nucleotides are TGTGCCAGCTCCGGAGGGTCTAACTATGGCTACACCTTC. Its protein is CASSGGSNYGYTF.

CDR3 nucleotides: TGTGCCAGCAGCTTAGGAATAGGGGGGAAAGAGACCCAGTACTTC. Amino acid sequence: CASSLGIGGKETQYF. The chain recombines TRBV7-9 with TRBJ2-5; D could derive from TRBD1 or TRBD2 (6 bases each). Germline V CDR1 and CDR2: SEHNR, FQNEAQ (reference sequence). Trimming pared 1 base from V and 3 bases from J, leaving 12 bases between. The CDR3 extends over 15 amino acids. The full variable domain, rest sourced from reference TRBV7-9 and TRBJ2-5, is DTGVSQNPRHKITKRGQNVTFRCDPISEHNRLYWYRQTLGQGPEFLTYFQNEAQLEKSRLLSDRFSAERPKGSFSTLEIQRTEQGDSAMYLCASSLGIGGKETQYFGPGTRLLVL.

There are a few counts of this clonotype. The J gene is TRBJ2-2, the V gene TRBV7-8, with 10 nucleotides matching TRBD1. CDR3 length equals 15 residues. V gave up 2 bases and J gave up 5 bases; unmatched junction bases: 2. Germline CDR1 SGHVS, CDR2 FQNEAQ. The CDR3 region is CASSLRQGATGELFF. The DNA of the CDR3 is TGTGCCAGCAGCTTAAGACAGGGGGCTACCGGGGAGCTGTTTTTT.

The rearrangement joins TRBV12-3 or TRBV12-4 to TRBJ1-1; D perhaps matches TRBD1 (5 bases). The CDR3 consists of 14 residues. V dropped 6 bases and J dropped 1 base, with 12 bases sitting between them. CDR3 coding DNA: TGTGCCAGCAGCCGGAACGGGGCGAACACTGAAGCTTTCTTT. The encoded protein is CASSRNGANTEAFF.

This clonotype turned up a few times. The J gene is TRBJ2-5, the V gene TRBV3-1; D tentatively fits TRBD1 or TRBD2 (6 bases each). Germline V CDR1 and CDR2: LGHDT, YNNKEL (reference sequence). This CDR3 spans 17 amino acids. V lost 4 bases, J lost 4 bases, and 22 bases lay in between. The chain's CDR3 is CASSPPPWMGGPETQYF. The CDR3 DNA reads as TGTGCCAGCAGCCCTCCTCCTTGGATGGGGGGCCCAGAGACCCAGTACTTC.

CDR3 bases: TGTGCCACCAGTGGTTCTGGGACCACCGGGGAGCTGTTTTTT. It is translated as CATSGSGTTGELFF. This sequence joins TRBV24-1 and TRBJ2-2; D could derive from TRBD1 or TRBD2 (5 bases each). CDR3 length: 14 residues. Germline values: CDR1 KGHDR, CDR2 SFDVKD. V lost 5 bases and J lost 4, with 10 bases in between.

The V and J genes are TRBV5-1 and TRBJ2-5; D is unclear. CDR3 length equals 14 residues. The V end was cut by 0 bases, the J end by 4 bases, with 10 bases between. Per germline, CDR1 SGHRS and CDR2 YFSETQ. DNA of the CDR3: TGCGCCAGCAGCTTGGGATGGTACGTAGAGACCCAGTACTTC. This gives the protein CASSLGWYVETQYF.

This clonotype turned up a few times. The V and J genes are TRBV5-1 and TRBJ2-3; D is perhaps TRBD1 (5 bases). Germline V gene lookup returns CDR1 SGHRS and CDR2 YFSETQ. The CDR3 contains 15 residues. V was clipped by 2 bases and J by 0 bases, with 10 bases between them. For the CDR3, the DNA is TGCGCCAGCAGCTTACAGGAGACTAGCACAGATACGCAGTATTTT. It specifies CASSLQETSTDTQYF.

In its sample, this clonotype was seen many times. This CDR3 is CASSFSSDGNQPQHF. CDR3 nucleotide sequence: TGCGCCAGCAGCTTTAGTTCAGATGGCAATCAGCCCCAGCATTTT. The gene calls are TRBV5-1 and TRBJ1-5; the D is unclear. Germline V gene lookup returns CDR1 SGHRS and CDR2 YFSETQ. CDR3 length: 15 amino acids. V gave up 2 bases and J gave up 2 bases, with 11 bases separating them.

This clonotype was detected ten times or more. V and J are TRBV4-2 and TRBJ1-4; D gene uncertain. The germline V gene has CDR1 LGHNA and CDR2 YNFKEQ. There are 16 residues in the CDR3. Trimming took 0 bases from V and 2 from J, leaving 10 bases between them. In DNA form, the CDR3 reads TGTGCCAGCAGCCAAGATGGAGGAGGGACTAATGAAAAACTGTTTTTT. The encoded protein is CASSQDGGGTNEKLFF.

The V and J genes are TRBV28 and TRBJ2-5, with TRBD2 identical over 8 bases. The CDR3 extends over 14 amino acids. Germline V gene sequence: CDR1 MDHEN, CDR2 SYDVKM. V shed 7 bases, J shed 4 bases, and the junction held 8 bases outside the gene matches. CDR3 amino acids: CASKSGGVLETQYF. As DNA, the CDR3 is TGTGCCAGCAAAAGCGGGGGAGTACTAGAGACCCAGTACTTC.

There are many counts of this clonotype. At one end, the junction sequence differs from germline, possibly due to a read error. The genes are TRBV7-8 and TRBJ2-3; D remains unclear. Germline CDR1 is SGHVS and CDR2 is FQNEAQ. The CDR3 has 13 amino acids. CDR3 in DNA: TGCGCCAGCAGCTTGGCACCCACAGATACGCAGTATTTT. Translation gives CASSLAPTDTQYF.

There are a few counts of this clonotype. The chain has TRBV29-1 and TRBJ1-1; possibly TRBD1 for D (5 bases). The CDR3 sequence is 12 residues long. Germline V gene data show CDR1 as SQVTM and CDR2 as ANQGSEA. Trimming left V 4 bases short and J 4 bases short, with 10 bases between. The CDR3 DNA reads as TGCAGCGTTGGGGGTCAGGGCACTGAAGCTTTCTTT. This encodes CSVGGQGTEAFF.

This clonotype was observed a handful of times. This chain joins TRBV20-1 and TRBJ1-5; D call uncertain. This CDR3 has 12 amino acids. The V end was cut by 0 bases, the J end by 11 bases, with 11 bases between. Per germline, CDR1 DFQATT and CDR2 SNEGSKA (reference sequence). CDR3: CSARDPLASQHF. The DNA of the CDR3 is TGCAGTGCTAGAGATCCCCTCGCGTCCCAGCATTTT.

This clonotype has just a few counts. CDR3 loop: CASTHDRGGLLVTGELFF. The DNA for the CDR3 is TGTGCCAGCACTCACGACAGGGGGGGCCTCTTGGTTACCGGGGAGCTGTTTTTT. The chain carries TRBV12-3 or TRBV12-4 and TRBJ2-2; 9 bases fit TRBD1. The CDR3 spans 18 residues. V lost 7 bases to trimming and J lost 5 bases; unmatched junction nucleotides: 17.